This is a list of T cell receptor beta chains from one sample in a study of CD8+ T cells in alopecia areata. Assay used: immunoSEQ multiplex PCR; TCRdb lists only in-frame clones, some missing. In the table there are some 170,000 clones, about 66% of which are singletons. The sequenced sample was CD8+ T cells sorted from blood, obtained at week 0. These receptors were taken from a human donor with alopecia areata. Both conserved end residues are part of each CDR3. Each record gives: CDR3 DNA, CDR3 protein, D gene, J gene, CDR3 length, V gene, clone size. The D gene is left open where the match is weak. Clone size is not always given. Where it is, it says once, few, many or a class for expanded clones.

CDR3 DNA: TGTGCCAGCAGCTTGGCCGGGACAGGGAGGTATGGCAATCAGCCCCAGCATTTT
CDR3 protein: CASSLAGTGRYGNQPQHF
D gene: TRBD1
J gene: TRBJ1-5
CDR3 length: 18
V gene: TRBV7-9
clone size: -

CDR3 DNA: TGTGCCAGCAGTCCGCGGATTGTAGATACGCAGTATTTT
CDR3 protein: CASSPRIVDTQYF
D gene: -
J gene: TRBJ2-3
CDR3 length: 13
V gene: TRBV27
clone size: -

CDR3 DNA: TGTGCCAGCAGCGTCCGCCCCGAGGGCGGCTACACCTTC
CDR3 protein: CASSVRPEGGYTF
D gene: -
J gene: TRBJ1-2
CDR3 length: 13
V gene: TRBV6-1
clone size: once

CDR3 DNA: TGCAGCGCCCTACTAGGCGAAGAGACCCAGTACTTC
CDR3 protein: CSALLGEETQYF
D gene: -
J gene: TRBJ2-5
CDR3 length: 12
V gene: TRBV29-1
clone size: -

CDR3 DNA: TGTGCTAGTGGTTTGCGGGGGGCGGGCTACACCTTC
CDR3 protein: CASGLRGAGYTF
D gene: -
J gene: TRBJ1-2
CDR3 length: 12
V gene: TRBV12-5
clone size: -

CDR3 DNA: TGTGCCAGCAGCCCTAGTGGGTCAGGGCGCGACGAGCAGTACTTC
CDR3 protein: CASSPSGSGRDEQYF
D gene: -
J gene: TRBJ2-7
CDR3 length: 15
V gene: TRBV27
clone size: -

CDR3 DNA: TGTGCCAGCAGCCCGACGGGGAACTATGGCTACACCTTC
CDR3 protein: CASSPTGNYGYTF
D gene: -
J gene: TRBJ1-2
CDR3 length: 13
V gene: TRBV14
clone size: -

CDR3 DNA: TGTGCCAGCAGTTCGGACGCCTGGGATGAGCAGTTCTTC
CDR3 protein: CASSSDAWDEQFF
D gene: -
J gene: TRBJ2-1
CDR3 length: 13
V gene: TRBV27
clone size: -

CDR3 DNA: TGTGCCAGCAGCGTAGGCGGGGGGGCCGCAGATACGCAGTATTTT
CDR3 protein: CASSVGGGAADTQYF
D gene: TRBD2
J gene: TRBJ2-3
CDR3 length: 15
V gene: TRBV9
clone size: few

CDR3 DNA: TGTGCTAGTGGTCAAGGCGGGGATTCCTATGGCTACACCTTC
CDR3 protein: CASGQGGDSYGYTF
D gene: -
J gene: TRBJ1-2
CDR3 length: 14
V gene: TRBV12-5
clone size: -

CDR3 DNA: TGTGCCACCAGGAGGACAGATAGAGCCTACGAGCAGTACTTC
CDR3 protein: CATRRTDRAYEQYF
D gene: -
J gene: TRBJ2-7
CDR3 length: 14
V gene: TRBV7-9
clone size: -

CDR3 DNA: TGTGCCAGCAGCCCGGGCCTCAATCAGCCCCAGCATTTT
CDR3 protein: CASSPGLNQPQHF
D gene: -
J gene: TRBJ1-5
CDR3 length: 13
V gene: TRBV5-6
clone size: few

CDR3 DNA: TGTGCCAGCAGTTTAAGTCAGGGGCTCAATCAGCCCCAGCATTTT
CDR3 protein: CASSLSQGLNQPQHF
D gene: -
J gene: TRBJ1-5
CDR3 length: 15
V gene: TRBV27
clone size: -

CDR3 DNA: TGTGCCTGGAGTGTACTAGCGGGGGTTTCAGAGACCCAGTACTTC
CDR3 protein: CAWSVLAGVSETQYF
D gene: TRBD2
J gene: TRBJ2-5
CDR3 length: 15
V gene: TRBV30
clone size: -

CDR3 DNA: TGTGCCACCAGCAGAGTTATCGTCGTTGGACAGTGGGGCAATCAGCCCCAGCATTTT
CDR3 protein: CATSRVIVVGQWGNQPQHF
D gene: -
J gene: TRBJ1-5
CDR3 length: 19
V gene: TRBV15
clone size: -

CDR3 DNA: TGCGCCAGCAGCCGGACGACAGGGGAAACCTACGAGCAGTACTTC
CDR3 protein: CASSRTTGETYEQYF
D gene: TRBD1
J gene: TRBJ2-7
CDR3 length: 15
V gene: TRBV4-1
clone size: -

CDR3 DNA: TGTGCCTGGAGGGGGCGGGGAGCGAACACCGGGGAGCTGTTTTTT
CDR3 protein: CAWRGRGANTGELFF
D gene: -
J gene: TRBJ2-2
CDR3 length: 15
V gene: TRBV30
clone size: -

CDR3 DNA: TGTGCCAGCAGTCCCCAGGGTCAGCCCCAGCATTTT
CDR3 protein: CASSPQGQPQHF
D gene: -
J gene: TRBJ1-5
CDR3 length: 12
V gene: TRBV27
clone size: few

CDR3 DNA: TGCGCCAGCAGACACCACCCGACGGAAGAGAACACTGAAGCTTTCTTT
CDR3 protein: CASRHHPTEENTEAFF
D gene: -
J gene: TRBJ1-1
CDR3 length: 16
V gene: TRBV23-1
clone size: -

CDR3 DNA: TGTGCCAGCAGTGCAGGGGGACGGGAAAAACTGTTTTTT
CDR3 protein: CASSAGGREKLFF
D gene: TRBD1
J gene: TRBJ1-4
CDR3 length: 13
V gene: TRBV25-1
clone size: few

CDR3 DNA: TGTGCCAGCTCACCTCTCGGGGGGGACGAGCAGTACTTC
CDR3 protein: CASSPLGGDEQYF
D gene: TRBD2
J gene: TRBJ2-7
CDR3 length: 13
V gene: TRBV18
clone size: -

CDR3 DNA: TGTGCCAGCAGGGAGAGGCTTTCCTACGAGCAGTACTTC
CDR3 protein: CASRERLSYEQYF
D gene: -
J gene: TRBJ2-7
CDR3 length: 13
V gene: TRBV25-1
clone size: -

CDR3 DNA: TGTGCCAGCAGCTTAAATCCGCGGGAGAGCTCCTACAATGAGCAGTTCTTC
CDR3 protein: CASSLNPRESSYNEQFF
D gene: TRBD2
J gene: TRBJ2-1
CDR3 length: 17
V gene: TRBV7-2
clone size: -

CDR3 DNA: TGTGCCAGCAGCAAGACAGGGGTGGGCGAAAAACTGTTTTTT
CDR3 protein: CASSKTGVGEKLFF
D gene: TRBD1
J gene: TRBJ1-4
CDR3 length: 14
V gene: TRBV9
clone size: -

CDR3 DNA: TGTGCCAGCAGCTTATCTAGGACAGGGCCTGGTGAAAAACTGTTTTTT
CDR3 protein: CASSLSRTGPGEKLFF
D gene: TRBD1
J gene: TRBJ1-4
CDR3 length: 16
V gene: TRBV7-9
clone size: few

CDR3 DNA: TGTGCCACTACAGGGGGGAACACTGAAGCTTTCTTT
CDR3 protein: CATTGGNTEAFF
D gene: TRBD1
J gene: TRBJ1-1
CDR3 length: 12
V gene: TRBV15
clone size: -

CDR3 DNA: TGTGCCAGCAGTTTCGGAGGGATGGCCAATCAGCCCCAGCATTTT
CDR3 protein: CASSFGGMANQPQHF
D gene: -
J gene: TRBJ1-5
CDR3 length: 15
V gene: TRBV27
clone size: -

CDR3 DNA: TGCAGCGTTGAAGATATGGGAGTTCCCCGTACTGAAGCTTTCTTT
CDR3 protein: CSVEDMGVPRTEAFF
D gene: -
J gene: TRBJ1-1
CDR3 length: 15
V gene: TRBV29-1
clone size: -

CDR3 DNA: TGTGCCAGCACGAAGGACAGTCTGAACACTGAAGCTTTCTTT
CDR3 protein: CASTKDSLNTEAFF
D gene: -
J gene: TRBJ1-1
CDR3 length: 14
V gene: TRBV2
clone size: -

CDR3 DNA: TGCGCCAGCAGCCACCGGACAGGGGCACACGATGAGCAGTTCTTC
CDR3 protein: CASSHRTGAHDEQFF
D gene: TRBD1
J gene: TRBJ2-1
CDR3 length: 15
V gene: TRBV4-1
clone size: -

CDR3 DNA: TGTGCCATCAGTGAGTCGGGGAGGGGACAGGGGTACGAGCAGTACTTC
CDR3 protein: CAISESGRGQGYEQYF
D gene: TRBD1
J gene: TRBJ2-7
CDR3 length: 16
V gene: TRBV10-3
clone size: -

CDR3 DNA: TGTGCCAGCTCACCAGGGGCCTTAGCGGGACTAGCCAAAAACATTCAGTACTTC
CDR3 protein: CASSPGALAGLAKNIQYF
D gene: TRBD2
J gene: TRBJ2-4
CDR3 length: 18
V gene: TRBV18
clone size: -